This T cell receptor (beta chain) was sequenced in a study of identical twins. Study-wide results and limits: Among beta out-of-frame sequences, excess sharing between twins appeared weaker. Abundant beta clonotypes from cord blood had fewer insertions, unlike memory repertoires, which showed none.

The table lists this clonotype with a few counts. No antigen is known for it. TCRdb re-derived calls from the 5' RACE reads in MiXCR, one entry per CDR3 protein. The data show under 450,000 distinct CDR3 sequences, with approximately 18% seen just once and 9% to 15% held by the top ten. The TCR sequence derives from a man in his fifties or sixties in good health. The sequenced sample consisted of naive T cells sorted from blood.

In DNA, the CDR3 is TGTGCCAGCAGTCCGACAGTTTATAGCAATCAGCCCCAGCATTTT. Encoded protein: CASSPTVYSNQPQHF. This sequence joins TRBV12-3 or TRBV12-4 and TRBJ1-5, with D possibly being TRBD1 (5 bases). The CDR3 consists of 15 residues. Between the trimmed V and J ends, which lost 5 bases and 0 bases, there was a span of 11 bases.